This section outlines one T cell receptor beta chain sequence together with its context. No antigen is known for it. Per the germline V gene, CDR1 is SEHNR and CDR2 is FQNEAQ (reference sequence). Trimming shortened V by 5 bases and J by 4 bases, and 18 bases separated the two germline ends. This CDR3 region has 15 residues. The data are from a study of blood T cells in healthy people across ages. Whole-study results and caveats: Age advanced and TCR beta diversity per million T cells fell, roughly linearly.

Primers used in a second PCR of roughly 6 to 12 cycles were a sample-barcoded 5' primer and a J-beta primer mix. No fewer than 3 million CDR3-containing paired-end reads came from each sample. TCRdb redid the calling of the 5' RACE reads with MiXCR, one entry per CDR3 protein. Of just over 800,000 distinct CDR3 sequences listed, 62% are singletons. The sequencing sample was made of blood. The TCR comes from a man aged 25-45 years in good health. V gene TRBV7-9 combines with J gene TRBJ2-7; tentative D call: TRBD2 (6 bases). The chain's CDR3 is CASSPSGRVRYEQYF. The CDR3 coding sequence is TGTGCCAGCAGCCCCTCCGGGAGAGTAAGATACGAGCAGTACTTC.